The 3 T cell receptor beta chains listed next were all sequenced from one sample in a study of technical replicates of blood from a few donors. This table comes from immunoSEQ multiplex PCR, and its TCRdb copy is limited to in-frame clones, with some not included. Here the sample spans about 14,000 clones, more than 80% being singletons. Sequenced material: PBMCs. The receptor source for this set is a human donor in good health.

The chain is built from TRBV11-2 and TRBJ1-4; 8 bases line up with TRBD1. The CDR3 contains 15 residues. Trimming at V came to 3 bases and at J to 4 bases, leaving 4 bases not matched to a gene. Looked up from germline, CDR1 is SGHAT and CDR2 is FQNNGV. CDR3 protein: CASSFGQGDNEKLFF. In DNA, the CDR3 is TGTGCCAGCAGCTTCGGACAGGGAGATAATGAAAAACTGTTTTTT. Full variable domain (missing parts from reference TRBV11-2 and TRBJ1-4): EAGVAQSPRYKIIEKRQSVAFWCNPISGHATLYWYQQILGQGPKLLIQFQNNGVVDDSQLPKDRFSAERLKGVDSTLKIQPAKLEDSAVYLCASSFGQGDNEKLFFGSGTQLSVL.

A remark on this clone: The sample holds other DNA sequences that translate to the same CDR3. This sequence joins TRBV10-1 and TRBJ1-1, with D hard to call. Trimming cost V 7 bases and J 2 bases, with 11 bases left between them. This CDR3 region has 13 residues. Looked up from germline, CDR1 is WNHNN and CDR2 is SYGVQD (reference sequence). DNA of the CDR3: TGCGCCAGCACCCGGACTGGTAACACTGAAGCTTTCTTT. Amino acid sequence: CASTRTGNTEAFF.

The V gene is TRBV5-8, the J gene TRBJ2-1; 12 bases map to TRBD2. V shed 4 bases and J 0 bases; nucleotides not matched to a gene: 8. The CDR3 covers 18 residues. Germline loops: CDR1 SGHTS, CDR2 YDEGEE. This CDR3 reads CASSIAGTSGPSYNEQFF. The DNA of the CDR3 is TGTGCCAGCAGCATAGCAGGGACTAGCGGGCCCTCCTACAATGAGCAGTTCTTC.